This note documents a single TCR beta chain sequence. The antigen remains undetermined. Replicate PCRs run on sorted subsets employed approximately 0.2 ug DNA, 30,000 to 35,000 T cell genomes. TCRdb's table, derived via immunoSEQ multiplex PCR, lists solely in-frame clones and lacks some. The sample holds roughly 2,500,000 clones, roughly 93% seen once. The data derive from a study of shared clonotypes between healthy human individuals. The V gene lost 4 bases and the J gene lost 5 bases, with 23 bases spanning the gap. CDR1 and CDR2 (germline): SGHTA, FQGTGA. The CDR3 has 17 amino acids. The CD4+ fraction was divided into a CD45RA+ naive subset and a CD45RA-negative memory subset. Study observations and caveats: Among the subsets, naive ones generally showed larger estimated richness than memory ones. Even with large depth, rarefaction showed that sorted-subset sequencing was incomplete.

The receptor's source is a man in his late teens or twenties in good health. Some clones in this sample may be carry-over from other donors' samples. This chain connects TRBV7-3 to TRBJ2-5, with D possibly TRBD2 on 6 matching bases. Sequencing was performed on naive CD4+ T cells from PBMCs. Sample subset: CD45RA+ positively selected. The CDR3 DNA reads TGTGCCAGCAGCTCCCGAATTAGTGGGCCGGAGGGGGAGACCCAGTACTTC. Protein product: CASSSRISGPEGETQYF.